The rows below give T cell receptor beta chains drawn from one sample of a study of vaccination effects on CD4 cells after COVID-19. TCRdb's table, derived via immunoSEQ multiplex PCR, lists solely in-frame clones and lacks some. The table lists around 30,000 clones, about 63% of them singletons. Their antigen targets remain unknown. Sequenced material: CD4+ T cells from PBMCs cultured with HCoV-229E spike peptides, taken before COVID-19 vaccination. Receptors originate from a human donor who received a COVID-19 vaccine. Both conserved end residues are part of each CDR3. D genes are given only for firm matches. Not every row has a clone size; where given, it reads once, few, many or a size class.

TRBJ2-5	NA	NA	TRBV9	TGTGCCAGCAGCGTAGCTAGTGGCAGGGGGGTAGAGACCCAGTACTTC	CASSVASGRGVETQYF
TRBJ2-3	NA	NA	TRBV5-4	TGTGCCAGCAACTCGGGTGGGAAGAGCACAGATACGCAGTATTTT	CASNSGGKSTDTQYF
TRBJ2-1	TRBD2	NA	TRBV28	TGTGCCAGCAGTTCCGTAAGCGGGGGGAATGAGCAGTTCTTC	CASSSVSGGNEQFF
TRBJ2-5	NA	NA	TRBV7-9	TGTGCCAGCAGCTTAGGTAGTGGCGGCAGAGAGACCCAGTACTTC	CASSLGSGGRETQYF
TRBJ2-2	NA	NA	TRBV5-1	TGCGCCAGCAGCTTGGTATATGGGGACACCGGGGAGCTGTTTTTT	CASSLVYGDTGELFF
TRBJ2-7	NA	NA	TRBV19	TGTGCCAGTAGTTCCCTAGCGTACTCCTACGAGCAGTACTTC	CASSSLAYSYEQYF
TRBJ1-1	TRBD1	few	TRBV7-6	TGTGCCAGCAGCTTAGCCTATGGACAGGGTAGTGGAGCTTTCTTT	CASSLAYGQGSGAFF
TRBJ2-2	TRBD2	many	TRBV5-1	TGCGCCAGCAGGCTATGGGGGGGGAACACCGGGGAGCTGTTTTTT	CASRLWGGNTGELFF
TRBJ2-1	TRBD2	NA	TRBV4-1	TGCGCCAGCAGCCAAGAGATTAGCGGGAGTCTAAATGAGCAGTTCTTC	CASSQEISGSLNEQFF
TRBJ1-5	NA	NA	TRBV5-6	TGTGCCAGCAGCTTGGGGTTGGGCTCGGGCAATCAGCCCCAGCATTTT	CASSLGLGSGNQPQHF
TRBJ1-6	TRBD1	NA	TRBV19	TGTGCCAGTAGGGGAGAGGCCGGGACAGGGACATGGCCACCCCTCCACTTT	CASRGEAGTGTWPPLHF
TRBJ2-5	NA	NA	TRBV5-1	TGCGCCAGCAGCTTGGCTCAGGCGGCACAAGAGACCCAGTACTTC	CASSLAQAAQETQYF
TRBJ1-5	NA	NA	TRBV6-1	TGTGCCAGCAGTGAAGCGCTTCACGGGAATCAGCCCCAGCATTTT	CASSEALHGNQPQHF
TRBJ1-4	TRBD1	once	TRBV30	TGTGCCTGGAGTCCATGGACAGGGGTTGAAAAACTGTTTTTT	CAWSPWTGVEKLFF
TRBJ2-1	NA	NA	TRBV18	TGTGCCAGCTCATCCACTCAGGACAATGAGCAGTTCTTC	CASSSTQDNEQFF
TRBJ2-5	TRBD1	NA	TRBV2	TGTGCCAGCGACGACAGGGGGCAATCAGAGACCCAGTACTTC	CASDDRGQSETQYF
TRBJ1-1	NA	few	TRBV7-2	TGTGCCAGCAGCTTAGCGATGGGTGGTCAAGCAGCTTTCTTT	CASSLAMGGQAAFF
TRBJ1-1	NA	NA	TRBV3-1/TRBV3-2	TGTGCCAGCAGCCAGTGTAGCCGGGTGAACACTGAAGCTTTCTTT	CASSQCSRVNTEAFF
TRBJ1-6	NA	NA	TRBV7-2	TGTGCCAGCAGCTTAGCCCCAGGGAATTACGAGTCACCCCTCCACTTT	CASSLAPGNYESPLHF
TRBJ2-7	TRBD1	NA	TRBV10-3	TGTGCCATCAGTGAGTCGATAGGGGGCCCGAAAGAAGCCTACGAGCAGTACTTC	CAISESIGGPKEAYEQYF
TRBJ1-6	NA	NA	TRBV5-1	TGCGCCAGCAGCTTGGCCGGGGGCAGGGATTCACCCCTCCACTTT	CASSLAGGRDSPLHF
TRBJ2-1	TRBD2	NA	TRBV5-1	TGCGCCAGCAGCACCTATAGCGGGAGGGCAAGATCCTACAATGAGCAGTTCTTC	CASSTYSGRARSYNEQFF
TRBJ1-2	NA	NA	TRBV5-1	TGCGCCAGCAGCCCGGACGGGACAACCGGAAGCTACACCTTC	CASSPDGTTGSYTF
TRBJ1-4	NA	NA	TRBV20-1	TGCAGTGCTAGGGCTAATGAAAAACTGTTTTTT	CSARANEKLFF
TRBJ1-2	NA	NA	TRBV4-3	TGCGCCAGCAGCCAAGATTACCAGGGGAGGTATGGCTACACCTTC	CASSQDYQGRYGYTF
TRBJ1-2	NA	NA	TRBV7-9	TGTGCCAGCAGCTTAACGACGTCCTATGGCTACACCTTC	CASSLTTSYGYTF
TRBJ1-6	TRBD1	once	TRBV5-6	TGTGCCAGCAGCCTCTCGGACAGGCGTAATTCACCCCTCCACTTT	CASSLSDRRNSPLHF
TRBJ1-3	TRBD1	NA	TRBV2	TGTGCCAGCAGTGGACAGGGGGGCGGAAACACCATATATTTT	CASSGQGGGNTIYF
TRBJ2-5	NA	NA	TRBV7-8	TGTGCCAGCAGCCCCCCAGGGTACGGGACCCAGTACTTC	CASSPPGYGTQYF
TRBJ2-1	NA	once	TRBV12-3/TRBV12-4	TGTGCCAGCAGTTCGGACGGCCACAATGAGCAGTTCTTC	CASSSDGHNEQFF
TRBJ1-5	TRBD1	NA	TRBV2	TGTGCCAGCAGGACGTCGGTTGAGTCGTGGACAGGGGCGTGGAATCAGCCCCAGCATTTT	CASRTSVESWTGAWNQPQHF
TRBJ2-1	NA	few	TRBV4-3	TGCGCCAGCAGCCAAGATCGGGCCAGCAATGAGCAGTTCTTC	CASSQDRASNEQFF
TRBJ2-2	TRBD2	NA	TRBV7-2	TGTGCCAGCAGCAAGACTAGCGGGGGGGGGTTGGAGCTGTTTTTT	CASSKTSGGGLELFF